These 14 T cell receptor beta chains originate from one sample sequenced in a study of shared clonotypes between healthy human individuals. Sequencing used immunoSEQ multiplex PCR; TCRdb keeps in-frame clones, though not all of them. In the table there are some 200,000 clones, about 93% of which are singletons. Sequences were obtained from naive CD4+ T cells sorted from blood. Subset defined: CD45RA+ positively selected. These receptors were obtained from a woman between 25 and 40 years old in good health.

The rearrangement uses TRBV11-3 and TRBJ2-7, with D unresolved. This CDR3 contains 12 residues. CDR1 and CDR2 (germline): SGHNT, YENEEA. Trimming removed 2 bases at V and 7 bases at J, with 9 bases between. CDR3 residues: CASSLNLGEQYF. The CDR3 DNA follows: TGTGCCAGCAGCTTAAATCTGGGTGAGCAGTACTTC.

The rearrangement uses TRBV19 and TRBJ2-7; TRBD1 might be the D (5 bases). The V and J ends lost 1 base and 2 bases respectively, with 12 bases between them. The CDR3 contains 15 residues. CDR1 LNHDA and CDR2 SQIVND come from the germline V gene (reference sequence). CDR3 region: CASSIADREPYEQYF. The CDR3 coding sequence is TGTGCCAGTAGTATAGCCGACAGAGAACCCTACGAGCAGTACTTC. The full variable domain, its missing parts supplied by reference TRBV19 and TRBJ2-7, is DGGITQSPKYLFRKEGQNVTLSCEQNLNHDAMYWYRQDPGQGLRLIYYSQIVNDFQKGDIAEGYSVSREKKESFPLTVTSAQKNPTAFYLCASSIADREPYEQYFGPGTRLTVT.

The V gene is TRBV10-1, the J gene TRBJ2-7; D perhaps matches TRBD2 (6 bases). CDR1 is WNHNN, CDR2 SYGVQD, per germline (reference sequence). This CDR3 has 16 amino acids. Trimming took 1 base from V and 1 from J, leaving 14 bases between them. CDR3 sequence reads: CASSEFGTVSSYEQYF. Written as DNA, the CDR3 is TGCGCCAGCAGTGAGTTCGGGACTGTATCTTCCTACGAGCAGTACTTC.

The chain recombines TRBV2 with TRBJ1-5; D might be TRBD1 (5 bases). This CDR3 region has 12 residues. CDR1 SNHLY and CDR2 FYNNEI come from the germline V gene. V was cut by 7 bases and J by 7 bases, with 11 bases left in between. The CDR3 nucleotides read TGTGCCAGCACTCAGGGCGGCCAGCCCCAGCATTTT. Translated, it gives CASTQGGQPQHF.

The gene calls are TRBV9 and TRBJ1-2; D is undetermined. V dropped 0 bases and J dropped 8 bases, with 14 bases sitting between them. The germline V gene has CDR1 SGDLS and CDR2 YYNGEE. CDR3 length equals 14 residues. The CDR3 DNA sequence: TGTGCCAGCAGCGTAGGGAGCGGGGTTAGCGGCTACACCTTC. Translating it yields CASSVGSGVSGYTF.

DNA of the CDR3: TGTGCCAGCAGTTCGCGACAGGGGCTTCCCCAGCATTTT. Amino acids: CASSSRQGLPQHF. The chain combines TRBV5-8 with TRBJ1-5; 8 bases match TRBD1. Germline CDR1 reads SGHTS; CDR2 reads YDEGEE. This CDR3 has 13 residues. V shed 5 bases, J shed 10 bases, and the junction held 8 bases outside the gene matches. Drawing the rest from reference TRBV5-8 and TRBJ1-5, the complete variable domain is EAGVTQSPTHLIKTRGQQATLRCSPISGHTSVYWYQQALGLGLQFLLWYDEGEERNRGNFPPRFSGRQFPNYSSELNVNALELEDSALYLCASSSRQGLPQHFGDGTRLSIL.

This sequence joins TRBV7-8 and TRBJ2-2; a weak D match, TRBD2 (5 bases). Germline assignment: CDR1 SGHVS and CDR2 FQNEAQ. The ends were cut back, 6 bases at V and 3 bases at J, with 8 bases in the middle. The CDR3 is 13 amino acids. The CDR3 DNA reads TGTGCCAGCAGACTACTAGACACCGGGGAGCTGTTTTTT. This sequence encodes CASRLLDTGELFF.

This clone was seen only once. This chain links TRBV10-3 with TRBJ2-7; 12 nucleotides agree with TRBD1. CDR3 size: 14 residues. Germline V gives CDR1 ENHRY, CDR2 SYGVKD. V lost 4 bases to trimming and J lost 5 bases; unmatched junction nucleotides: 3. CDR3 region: CAISGDRGPHEQYF. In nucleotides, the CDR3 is TGTGCCATCAGTGGGGACAGGGGGCCCCACGAGCAGTACTTC.

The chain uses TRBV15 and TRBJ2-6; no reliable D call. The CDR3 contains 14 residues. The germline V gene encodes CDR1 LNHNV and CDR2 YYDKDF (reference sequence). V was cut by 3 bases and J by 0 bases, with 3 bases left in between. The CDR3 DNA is TGTGCCACCAGCAGCAACTCTGGGGCCAACGTCCTGACTTTC. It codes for CATSSNSGANVLTF. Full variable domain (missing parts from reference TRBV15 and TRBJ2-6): DAMVIQNPRYQVTQFGKPVTLSCSQTLNHNVMYWYQQKSSQAPKLLFHYYDKDFNNEADTPDNFQSRRPNTSFCFLDIRSPGLGDTAMYLCATSSNSGANVLTFGAGSRLTVL.

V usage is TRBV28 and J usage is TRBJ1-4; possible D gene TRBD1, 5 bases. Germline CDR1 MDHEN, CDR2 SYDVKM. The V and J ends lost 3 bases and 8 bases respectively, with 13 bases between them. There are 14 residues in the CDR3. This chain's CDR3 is CASSFSGFLEKLFF. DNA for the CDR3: TGTGCCAGCAGTTTTTCAGGGTTTTTGGAAAAACTGTTTTTT.

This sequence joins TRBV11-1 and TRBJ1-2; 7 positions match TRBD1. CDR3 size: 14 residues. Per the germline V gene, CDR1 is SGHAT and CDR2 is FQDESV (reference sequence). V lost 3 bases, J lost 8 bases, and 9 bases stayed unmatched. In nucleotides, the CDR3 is TGTGCCAGCAGCTTCCCAGGGGGAGTGGGAGGCTACACCTTC. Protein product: CASSFPGGVGGYTF.

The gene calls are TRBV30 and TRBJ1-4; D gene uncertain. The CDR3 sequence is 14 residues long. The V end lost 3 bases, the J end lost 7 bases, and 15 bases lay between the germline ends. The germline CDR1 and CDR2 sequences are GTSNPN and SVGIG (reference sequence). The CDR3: CAWSDYGPSEKLFF. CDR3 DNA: TGTGCCTGGAGCGACTACGGGCCGAGTGAAAAACTGTTTTTT.

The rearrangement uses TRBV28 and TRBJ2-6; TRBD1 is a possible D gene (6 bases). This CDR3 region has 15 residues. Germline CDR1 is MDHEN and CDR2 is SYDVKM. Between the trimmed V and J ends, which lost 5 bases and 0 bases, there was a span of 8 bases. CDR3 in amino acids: CASSADSSGANVLTF. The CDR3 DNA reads TGTGCCAGCAGTGCGGACAGCTCTGGGGCCAACGTCCTGACTTTC.

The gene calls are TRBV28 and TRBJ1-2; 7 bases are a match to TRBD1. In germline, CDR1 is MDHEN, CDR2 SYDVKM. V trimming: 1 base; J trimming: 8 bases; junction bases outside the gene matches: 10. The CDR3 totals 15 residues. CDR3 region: CASSLSGARGRGYTF. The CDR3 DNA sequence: TGTGCCAGCAGTTTATCAGGCGCGAGGGGGCGAGGCTACACCTTC.